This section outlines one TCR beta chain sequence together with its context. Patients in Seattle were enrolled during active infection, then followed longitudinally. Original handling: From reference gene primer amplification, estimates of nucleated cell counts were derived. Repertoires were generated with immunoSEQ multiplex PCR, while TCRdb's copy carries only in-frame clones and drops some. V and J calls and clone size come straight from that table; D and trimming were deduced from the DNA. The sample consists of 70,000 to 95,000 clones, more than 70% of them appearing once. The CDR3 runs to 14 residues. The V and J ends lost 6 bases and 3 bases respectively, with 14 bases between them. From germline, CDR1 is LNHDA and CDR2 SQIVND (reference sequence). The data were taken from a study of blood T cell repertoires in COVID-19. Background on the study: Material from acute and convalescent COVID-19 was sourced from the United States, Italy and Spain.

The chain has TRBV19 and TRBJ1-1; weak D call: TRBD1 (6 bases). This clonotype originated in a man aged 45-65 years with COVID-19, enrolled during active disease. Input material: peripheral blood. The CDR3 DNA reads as TGTGCCAGTAGCCAGGGGTTACTTCACACTGAAGCTTTCTTT. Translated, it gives CASSQGLLHTEAFF.